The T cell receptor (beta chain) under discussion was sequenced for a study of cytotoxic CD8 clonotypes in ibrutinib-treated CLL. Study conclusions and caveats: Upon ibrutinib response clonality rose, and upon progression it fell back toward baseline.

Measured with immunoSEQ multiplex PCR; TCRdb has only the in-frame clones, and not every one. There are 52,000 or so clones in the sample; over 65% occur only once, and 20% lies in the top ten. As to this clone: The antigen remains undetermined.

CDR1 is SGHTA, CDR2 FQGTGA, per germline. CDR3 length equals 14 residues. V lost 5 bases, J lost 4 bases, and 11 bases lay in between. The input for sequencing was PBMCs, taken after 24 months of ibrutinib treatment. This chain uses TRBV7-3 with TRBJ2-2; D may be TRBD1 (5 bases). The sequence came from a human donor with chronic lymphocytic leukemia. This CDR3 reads CASSPRVTTGELFF. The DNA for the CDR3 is TGTGCCAGCAGCCCCAGGGTTACCACCGGGGAGCTGTTTTTT.